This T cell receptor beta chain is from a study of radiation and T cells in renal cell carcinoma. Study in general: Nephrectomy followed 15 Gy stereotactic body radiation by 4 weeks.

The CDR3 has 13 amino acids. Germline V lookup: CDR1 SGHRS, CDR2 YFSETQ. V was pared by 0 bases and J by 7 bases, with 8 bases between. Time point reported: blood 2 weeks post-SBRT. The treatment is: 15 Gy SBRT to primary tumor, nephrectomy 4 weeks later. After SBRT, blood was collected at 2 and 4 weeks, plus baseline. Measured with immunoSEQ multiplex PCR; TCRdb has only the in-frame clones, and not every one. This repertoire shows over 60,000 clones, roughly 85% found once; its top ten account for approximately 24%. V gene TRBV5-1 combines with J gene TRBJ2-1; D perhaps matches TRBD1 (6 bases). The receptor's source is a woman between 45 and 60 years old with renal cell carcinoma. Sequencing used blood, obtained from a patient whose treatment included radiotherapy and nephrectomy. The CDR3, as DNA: TGCGCCAGCAGCTTGGGCGACAGGAATGAGCAGTTCTTC. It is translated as CASSLGDRNEQFF.